A selection of T cell receptor beta chains follows, all from one sample in a study of immune evolution from preneoplasia to lung adenocarcinoma. The protocol was immunoSEQ multiplex PCR, while the TCRdb copy is restricted to in-frame clones and leaves out a portion. The table records some 4,700 clones, about three quarters of them present only once. The specimen was FFPE lung adenocarcinoma in situ tissue. These receptors were obtained from a person aged 55-85 years with lung adenocarcinoma. Each CDR3 is given with its conserved first and last residue. The D gene is left open where the match is weak. Rows give clone size only sometimes, using once, few, many, or a class for an expanded clone.

V	size	J	D	CDR3	DNA
TRBV11-2	few	TRBJ2-7	TRBD2	CASSSPGLAYEQYF	TGTGCCAGCAGCTCGCCGGGACTAGCCTACGAGCAGTACTTC
TRBV7-9	once	TRBJ2-7	-	CASSLAGGKGEQYF	TGTGCCAGCAGCTTAGCAGGAGGGAAGGGCGAGCAGTACTTC
TRBV9	-	TRBJ1-3	-	CASSVGGSQVPGNTIYF	TGTGCCAGCAGCGTGGGGGGCAGCCAGGTTCCTGGAAACACCATATATTTT
TRBV27	-	TRBJ2-7	-	CASSHEYPTLYEQYF	TGTGCCAGCAGTCACGAGTATCCAACACTCTACGAGCAGTACTTC
TRBV15	-	TRBJ2-1	-	CATSSSSLNEQFF	TGTGCCACCAGCAGCAGTTCCCTCAATGAGCAGTTCTTC
TRBV7-8	-	TRBJ2-7	-	CASSLVGVYYEQYF	TGTGCCAGCAGCTTAGTTGGGGTTTACTACGAGCAGTACTTC
TRBV5-6	-	TRBJ2-2	-	CASSWRDRDTGELFF	TGTGCCAGCAGCTGGCGGGACCGGGACACCGGGGAGCTGTTTTTT
TRBV18	-	TRBJ2-7	TRBD1	CASSPRQGTYEQYF	TGTGCCAGCTCACCACGACAGGGCACCTACGAGCAGTACTTC
TRBV7-2	-	TRBJ1-1	-	CASSLGAGNTEAFF	TGTGCCAGCAGCTTAGGTGCTGGGAACACTGAAGCTTTCTTT
TRBV7-8	-	TRBJ2-6	-	CASSVAWGDGANVLTF	TGTGCCAGCAGCGTAGCATGGGGGGATGGGGCCAACGTCCTGACTTTC
TRBV18	once	TRBJ2-4	-	CASSPGAAQNIQYF	TGTGCCAGCTCACCGGGGGCGGCTCAAAACATTCAGTACTTC
TRBV5-6	-	TRBJ1-1	-	CASSLESPVRGGTEAFF	TGTGCCAGCAGCTTGGAATCTCCTGTGAGGGGCGGCACTGAAGCTTTCTTT
TRBV5-1	once	TRBJ1-5	TRBD1	CASSYTGGQPQHF	TGCGCCAGCAGCTATACAGGGGGTCAGCCCCAGCATTTT
TRBV28	-	TRBJ2-7	-	CASKRWSSYEQYF	TGTGCCAGCAAAAGATGGAGCTCCTACGAGCAGTACTTC
TRBV4-3	-	TRBJ1-2	-	CASSQDRGDYGYTF	TGCGCCAGCAGCCAAGATAGGGGCGACTATGGCTACACCTTC
TRBV27	-	TRBJ1-5	-	CATSFTGTTSNQPQHF	TGTGCCACCTCATTCACCGGGACAACCAGCAATCAGCCCCAGCATTTT
TRBV19	-	TRBJ2-2	-	CASTPAAISITGELFF	TGTGCCAGTACCCCGGCTGCTATCTCAATCACCGGGGAGCTGTTTTTT
TRBV5-6	-	TRBJ2-1	-	CASSLASFNEQFF	TGTGCCAGCAGCTTGGCTAGCTTCAATGAGCAGTTCTTC
TRBV30	few	TRBJ1-1	-	CAWSVQGSSFEAFF	TGTGCCTGGAGTGTACAGGGCTCGTCTTTCGAAGCTTTCTTT
TRBV10-3	-	TRBJ2-3	-	CAISLSGSPLSTDTQYF	TGTGCCATCAGTCTTTCAGGCTCCCCTCTTAGCACAGATACGCAGTATTTT
TRBV7-2	-	TRBJ1-6	-	CASSLAGTSSSYNSPLHF	TGTGCCAGCAGCCTGGCCGGGACTTCGAGCTCCTATAATTCACCCCTCCACTTT
TRBV30	-	TRBJ1-2	TRBD1	CAWSVQGQGYGYTF	TGTGCCTGGAGTGTACAGGGACAGGGATATGGCTACACCTTC
TRBV29-1	-	TRBJ2-6	-	CSVEGSGANVLTF	TGCAGCGTTGAAGGGTCTGGGGCCAACGTCCTGACTTTC
TRBV6-1	-	TRBJ2-5	TRBD2	CASNQGGGPETQYF	TGTGCCAGCAATCAGGGCGGGGGTCCGGAGACCCAGTACTTC
TRBV28	-	TRBJ2-3	-	CASSRPGHTDTQYF	TGTGCCAGCAGTCGACCCGGGCACACAGATACGCAGTATTTT
TRBV4-1	-	TRBJ2-7	TRBD1	CASSQGQGGTYEQYF	TGCGCCAGCAGCCAAGGACAGGGGGGGACGTACGAGCAGTACTTC
TRBV27	-	TRBJ2-7	TRBD1	CASSWTGGITYEQYF	TGTGCCAGTTCTTGGACAGGGGGAATCACCTACGAGCAGTACTTC
TRBV4-1	-	TRBJ2-5	-	CASSQQETQYF	TGCGCCAGCAGCCAACAAGAGACCCAGTACTTC
TRBV4-3	-	TRBJ2-3	TRBD2	CASSQGLAGGTDTQYF	TGCGCCAGCAGCCAAGGACTAGCGGGGGGCACAGATACGCAGTATTTT
TRBV5-1	large	TRBJ2-1	-	CASSSQVSSYNEQFF	TGCGCCAGCAGTTCCCAGGTTAGCTCCTACAATGAGCAGTTCTTC
TRBV5-4	-	TRBJ2-1	-	CASSPFIGENNEQFF	TGTGCCAGCAGCCCCTTCATCGGGGAGAACAATGAGCAGTTCTTC
TRBV30	-	TRBJ1-2	TRBD1	CAWMEGQGDCYTF	TGTGCCTGGATGGAGGGACAGGGGGATTGCTACACCTTC
TRBV7-9	-	TRBJ1-2	-	CASSLTSRGRSGYTF	TGTGCCAGCAGCTTAACCTCCAGGGGTCGAAGTGGCTACACCTTC
TRBV7-6	few	TRBJ2-5	-	CASSLQETQYF	TGTGCCAGCAGCTTACAAGAGACCCAGTACTTC
TRBV9	-	TRBJ1-1	TRBD1	CASSENRGEAFF	TGTGCCAGCAGCGAAAACAGGGGTGAAGCTTTCTTT
TRBV4-2	-	TRBJ2-2	-	CASSRGHGDTGELFF	TGTGCCAGCAGCCGGGGACACGGGGACACCGGGGAGCTGTTTTTT
TRBV10-1	few	TRBJ2-1	TRBD2	CASSEERGPPVSYNEQFF	TGCGCCAGCAGTGAGGAGCGGGGGCCCCCCGTGTCCTACAATGAGCAGTTCTTC
TRBV6-5	-	TRBJ1-1	-	CASSYLGVGTEAFF	TGTGCCAGCAGTTACCTGGGGGTGGGCACTGAAGCTTTCTTT
TRBV18	once	TRBJ2-7	TRBD1	CASSYAGTGGFHEQYF	TGTGCCAGCTCGTACGCAGGAACAGGGGGATTCCACGAGCAGTACTTC
TRBV7-9	-	TRBJ2-5	TRBD2	CASRRDYQETQYF	TGTGCCAGCAGGCGGGACTATCAAGAGACCCAGTACTTC
TRBV18	-	TRBJ2-7	-	CASSPRGPAEQYF	TGTGCCAGCTCACCCAGAGGGCCTGCCGAGCAGTACTTC
TRBV11-3	-	TRBJ2-2	-	CASSLEGAPNTGELFF	TGTGCCAGCAGCTTAGAAGGAGCCCCGAACACCGGGGAGCTGTTTTTT
TRBV30	-	TRBJ2-5	TRBD1	CAWSVGGQETQYF	TGTGCCTGGAGTGTAGGGGGCCAGGAGACCCAGTACTTC
TRBV15	-	TRBJ2-7	-	CATSSSGGTYEQYF	TGTGCCACCAGCAGTTCAGGGGGGACCTACGAGCAGTACTTC
TRBV30	-	TRBJ1-3	-	CAWSSTGNTIYF	TGTGCCTGGAGCTCTACAGGAAACACCATATATTTT
TRBV27	-	TRBJ1-1	-	CASSLQGVGTEAFF	TGTGCCAGCAGTTTACAAGGGGTTGGCACTGAAGCTTTCTTT
TRBV7-9	few	TRBJ1-2	TRBD1	CASSFRGGNGYTF	TGTGCCAGCAGCTTCAGAGGGGGCAATGGCTACACCTTC
TRBV6-5	few	TRBJ2-1	-	CASSYGRNEQFF	TGTGCCAGCAGTTATGGGCGCAATGAGCAGTTCTTC
TRBV29-1	-	TRBJ1-1	-	CSVTLYLEEGVENTEAFF	TGCAGCGTTACCCTGTACCTTGAGGAGGGGGTGGAAAACACTGAAGCTTTCTTT
TRBV28	-	TRBJ1-1	TRBD1	CASRGQGEAEAFF	TGTGCCAGCCGTGGACAGGGAGAGGCTGAAGCTTTCTTT
TRBV29-1	-	TRBJ1-1	TRBD1	CSVYAGGDTEAFF	TGCAGCGTTTACGCAGGGGGAGACACTGAAGCTTTCTTT
TRBV5-5	-	TRBJ2-7	-	CASSLEDRVTYEQYF	TGTGCCAGCAGCTTGGAGGATAGGGTAACCTACGAGCAGTACTTC
TRBV6-5	-	TRBJ2-7	-	CASSYTWDTTYEQYF	TGTGCCAGCAGTTACACCTGGGACACCACCTACGAGCAGTACTTC